This T cell receptor beta chain was obtained from a study of control samples from healthy donors and cancer patients. Measured with immunoSEQ multiplex PCR; TCRdb has only the in-frame clones, and not every one. The sample has approximately 90,000 clones, approximately 80% seen once. The table lists this clone with a count of one. The V and J ends lost 5 bases and 6 bases respectively, with 17 bases between them. The CDR3 consists of 15 residues. The germline V gene encodes CDR1 SGHAT and CDR2 FQDESV (reference sequence). The receptor's source is a young man in good health. Sequencing used blood. The rearrangement uses TRBV11-1 and TRBJ2-1; no definite D call. CDR3 residues: CASSATKDLSNEQFF. In nucleotides, the CDR3 is TGTGCCAGCAGCGCAACCAAGGACCTTTCCAATGAGCAGTTCTTC.